This paragraph reports one T cell receptor beta chain. Its antigen has not been determined. Qualities for individual bases were not recorded, and no much larger clone is one base off. The data were taken from a study of beta chain features in type 1 diabetes (dated by TCRdb to 2016 to 2018). Context from the whole study: No differences in mean age, gender distribution, total cell number or subset yield were found between patients and healthy donors. A total of just under 110,000,000 sorted cells were examined across all samples, and RNA yield correlated strongly with the number of cells per subset. The study compared the TCRB repertoires of sorted circulating CD4+ T cell subsets in recently diagnosed type 1 diabetes patients with those in matched healthy donors. Whereas all 30 or so donors provided naive and central memory subsets, regulatory and stem cell-like memory subsets were isolated from just 8 patients and roughly 8 healthy donors. Points the paper makes about the study in general: Fewer insertions and more nucleotide deletions at VDJ recombination sites were observed in patients with type 1 diabetes, implying thymic rearrangement abnormalities. Because cDNA was sequenced instead of genomic DNA, highly expressing activated cells could be over-represented, though the groups showed no difference in activation or CD3 levels. PCR might favor shorter templates, but patient and control samples were amplified and corrected together, so any skew would affect both groups equally. HLA sub-analyses involved small numbers of individuals, so any influence of HLA type on TCRB rearrangement remained unresolved. In all four CD4+ subsets, TCRB CDR3 length was moderately but significantly shorter in type 1 diabetes patients. The naive, central memory and regulatory TCRB repertoires appeared to resemble one another more closely among patients than among healthy donors.

Trimming at the junction amounts to 6 bases on V and 2 bases on J, and the germline ends lie 8 bases apart. CDR1 and CDR2, looked up from the germline V gene, are MDHEN and SYDVKM. Reading from cysteine to phenylalanine, the CDR3 counts 13 amino acids. Only the CDR3 part of the read is kept: 39 bases, read in frame from the first base. Each donor gave one peripheral blood draw, averaging approximately 120 mL, which was collected into heparinised tubes. A BD FACSAria II was used to sort naive, central memory, regulatory and stem cell-like memory CD4+ T cells with a panel that included CD45RO, CCR7, CD25, CD127, CD95 and CD27. A purity above 98% was achieved for all sorted populations. Right away, PBMCs were isolated by Lymphoprep density gradient centrifugation and were stained directly, with no culture step. So that batch effects would be minimized, each experiment stained and sorted samples in pairs, pairing one healthy donor with one patient.

The entire amount of isolated RNA was reverse transcribed using the High Capacity cDNA Reverse Transcription Kit, so the sequenced TCRB transcripts were expressed ones. Naive, central memory and regulatory T cell samples underwent deep immunoSEQ sequencing, averaging about 3.5 million total reads per sample. Sorted cells were lysed in RLT buffer and RNA was extracted with DNase-treated RNeasy Micro or Mini kits, depending on cell number. Each cell subset was processed on its own to prevent cross-contamination, while patient and healthy donor samples were processed together. Using the immunoSEQ multiplex PCR, TCRB sequences were amplified from cDNA into 87-bp fragments spanning the CDR3 region. Sequencing of the amplicons was done on the Illumina HiSeq platform. Turning to the authors' computational methods: PCR bias was corrected computationally using synthetic template baselines, and reads within Hamming distance 2 were collapsed, with unmergeable singletons discarded. Reads were aligned against IMGT so that V, D and J genes, CDR3 length and insertions or deletions at six rearrangement sites could be assigned. Within each subset, clonotype counts were normalized to the number of sorted cells before true diversity and Gini coefficients were calculated with the tcR R package. The overlap coefficient, calculated on TCRB nucleotide sequences, was used to quantify repertoire sharing. Out-of-frame TCRB sequences from naive cells were analyzed to stand in for the pre-selection repertoire. TCRdb carries this immuneACCESS record with in-frame sequences only. Its versions omit some clonotypes, under half of them owing to an unresolved V gene in the studies checked, with the rest unexplained. That table supplies the V and J calls and clone size; D and trimming were determined from the DNA. The table for this sample lists roughly 330,000 clones; roughly 13% of them were counted only once. About 0.016% of the sample lies in the top ten.

The receptor's source is a young woman with type 1 diabetes. Sequenced input: naive CD4+ T cells from blood. The cell subset or site label on this specimen signifies: true naive CD4+ T cells. The chain is assembled from TRBV28 and TRBJ2-1; tentative D gene TRBD1, with 6 bases matching. The DNA reads as follows: TGTGCCAGCAGCAGGGGCCCCTACAATGAGCAGTTCTTC. This encodes CASSRGPYNEQFF. The CDR3 plus the reference TRBV28 and TRBJ2-1 genes for the other parts give the full variable domain: DVKVTQSSRYLVKRTGEKVFLECVQDMDHENMFWYRQDPGLGLRLIYFSYDVKMKEKGDIPEGYSVSREKKERFSLILESASTNQTSMYLCASSRGPYNEQFFGPGTRLTVL.